The clone carrying this T cell receptor beta chain was seen just once. Its antigen is not known. The data derive from a study of T-cell memory formation after mild COVID-19. Study summary: Clusters of TCRs were largely donor specific.

The TCR alpha and TCR beta cDNA libraries, bearing sample barcodes and UMIs, were generated by 5'RACE using constant-segment primers. MiXCR, run by TCRdb on the 5' RACE reads, gives a single entry per CDR3 protein. This sample has approximately 240,000 distinct CDR3 sequences, with about a sixth found just once. Germline CDR1 SGHVS, CDR2 FNYEAQ. V was trimmed by 1 base and J by 11 bases, leaving 9 bases between them. This CDR3 spans 12 amino acids. Whole-study findings and limits: There was a balanced CD4/CD8 profile in clones contracting day 15 to 85, and later expanders leaned CD4+.

Material: PBMCs or a T cell subset sorted from them (not recorded which). The sequence was obtained from a man aged 18 to 29 who had mild COVID-19 (a few samples of this study predate the infection). Cell type and time point are not known. The chain combines TRBV7-6 with TRBJ2-1, with TRBD1 as a possible D gene (6 bases). As DNA, the CDR3 is TGTGCCAGCAGCTTAGACGACAGGAAGCAGTTCTTC. Its protein is CASSLDDRKQFF.